This entry lists 21 T cell receptor beta chains sequenced from one sample in a study of beta chain features in type 1 diabetes. The investigators reverse transcribed all of the isolated RNA, so they sequenced expressed TCRB transcripts. Produced via immunoSEQ multiplex PCR; TCRdb's table is partial and in-frame only. This table holds around 300,000 clones, roughly 9.6% found once. Specimen: naive CD4+ T cells from blood. These receptors originate from a woman in her 30s in good health.

The table lists this clone with many counts. J is TRBJ2-5 and V is TRBV7-9; 8 bases are a match to TRBD1. The length of the CDR3 is 13 residues. With V trimmed by 2 bases and J by 5 bases, 1 base remained unmatched. CDR1 and CDR2 (germline): SEHNR, FQNEAQ (reference sequence). The CDR3 DNA sequence: TGTGCCAGCAGCTTAAGACAGGGGGAGACCCAGTACTTC. This translates into CASSLRQGETQYF.

This chain uses TRBV29-1 with TRBJ2-1; 8 positions match TRBD2. V dropped 4 bases and J dropped 2; count of bases not matched to a gene: 4. Germline V gives CDR1 SQVTM, CDR2 ANQGSEA. The CDR3 runs to 14 residues. The DNA for the CDR3 is TGCAGCGTTGTAGGGGGACTAGCCTACAATGAGCAGTTCTTC. This gives the protein CSVVGGLAYNEQFF.

The J gene is TRBJ2-5, the V gene TRBV18; D is ambiguous. Per the germline V gene, CDR1 is KGHSH and CDR2 is LQKENI. This CDR3 is 17 amino acids long. Deletions cut 6 bases from V and 1 base from J, with 21 bases between. CDR3 DNA: TGTGCCAGCTCCCAGTCGAGGAGTAACACCCCCCAAGAGACCCAGTACTTC. Protein product: CASSQSRSNTPQETQYF. The full variable domain, completed using reference TRBV18 and TRBJ2-5, is NAGVMQNPRHLVRRRGQEARLRCSPMKGHSHVYWYRQLPEEGLKFMVYLQKENIIDESGMPKERFSAEFPKEGPSILRIQQVVRGDSAAYFCASSQSRSNTPQETQYFGPGTRLLVL.

This clone was observed a few times. The V and J genes are TRBV5-1 and TRBJ2-1; the D gene is possibly TRBD2 (6 bases). Trimming shortened V by 0 bases and J by 3 bases, and 10 bases separated the two germline ends. Germline-derived CDR1 and CDR2 are SGHRS and YFSETQ. There are 15 residues in the CDR3. The CDR3 nucleotides read TGCGCCAGCAGCTTGGATCCGACTAGCTACAATGAGCAGTTCTTC. As protein: CASSLDPTSYNEQFF. Supplemented by reference TRBV5-1 and TRBJ2-1, the full variable domain reads KAGVTQTPRYLIKTRGQQVTLSCSPISGHRSVSWYQQTPGQGLQFLFEYFSETQRNKGNFPGRFSGRQFSNSRSEMNVSTLELGDSALYLCASSLDPTSYNEQFFGPGTRLTVL.

The chain carries TRBV18 and TRBJ1-1; the match to TRBD1 covers 9 bases. CDR1 KGHSH and CDR2 LQKENI come from the germline V gene. V lost 3 bases to trimming and J lost 3 bases; unmatched junction nucleotides: 5. The CDR3 spans 15 residues. This CDR3 is CASSPRTGADTEAFF. The CDR3 DNA reads as TGTGCCAGCTCACCCCGGACAGGGGCGGACACTGAAGCTTTCTTT.

This clone was seen a handful of times. The chain links TRBV30 to TRBJ2-3; a possible D gene is TRBD2 (5 bases). This CDR3 is 15 amino acids long. V was cut by 1 base and J by 1 base, with 12 bases left in between. Germline-derived CDR1 and CDR2 are GTSNPN and SVGIG (reference sequence). The CDR3 coding sequence is TGTGCCTGGAGTGCCTTGGGAGTAGGCACAGATACGCAGTATTTT. It yields the protein CAWSALGVGTDTQYF.

The chain links TRBV29-1 to TRBJ2-7; a possible D gene is TRBD2 (6 bases). Trimming shortened V by 4 bases and J by 2 bases, and 12 bases separated the two germline ends. The germline V gene encodes CDR1 SQVTM and CDR2 ANQGSEA. There are 13 residues in the CDR3. The CDR3 here is CSVGREPTYEQYF. The CDR3 bases are TGCAGCGTTGGTCGGGAGCCAACCTACGAGCAGTACTTC.

This clone showed up just a few times. The chain couples TRBV6-6 to TRBJ2-7; 8 positions agree with TRBD2. V gave up 7 bases and J gave up 3 bases; unmatched junction bases: 14. Germline values: CDR1 MNHNY, CDR2 SVGAGI (reference sequence). This CDR3 has 16 amino acids. CDR3 coding DNA: TGTGCCAGCATCTCGGGGATACAGCGGGGGCACTACGAGCAGTACTTC. Its protein is CASISGIQRGHYEQYF.

The chain couples TRBV28 to TRBJ1-2; tentatively, D is TRBD1 (5 bases). CDR1 is MDHEN and CDR2 is SYDVKM in the germline V gene. CDR3 length: 13 residues. V was trimmed by 5 bases and J by 4 bases, leaving 11 bases between them. CDR3 bases: TGTGCCAGCAGTCCACAGGACATCTATGGCTACACCTTC. Its protein is CASSPQDIYGYTF.

The chain carries TRBV30 and TRBJ2-1, with a possible D match to TRBD2 (5 bases). Deletions cut 3 bases from V and 1 base from J, with 13 bases between. CDR1 GTSNPN and CDR2 SVGIG come from the germline V gene (reference sequence). The CDR3 spans 15 residues. This CDR3 is CAWSDQSGSYNEQFF. For the CDR3, the DNA is TGTGCCTGGAGCGACCAATCGGGGTCCTACAATGAGCAGTTCTTC.

This clone was observed a handful of times. This sequence joins TRBV5-1 and TRBJ2-3; 8 nucleotides agree with TRBD1. V shed 4 bases, J shed 2 bases, and the junction held 3 bases outside the gene matches. From germline, CDR1 is SGHRS and CDR2 YFSETQ. The CDR3 is 14 amino acids. DNA of the CDR3: TGCGCCAGCAGCCCGGGACAGGACACAGATACGCAGTATTTT. Protein: CASSPGQDTDTQYF.

In its sample, this clone was seen a few times. This chain joins TRBV6-6 and TRBJ2-3, with 7 bases that match TRBD1. The CDR3 consists of 14 residues. The germline CDR1 and CDR2 sequences are MNHNY and SVGAGI (reference sequence). The V segment lost 5 bases and the J segment 5 bases; nucleotides outside the gene matches: 7. The CDR3 is CASSNDRVGDTQYF. CDR3 DNA sequence: TGTGCCAGCAGTAACGACAGGGTTGGAGATACGCAGTATTTT.

The chain combines TRBV30 with TRBJ2-2; TRBD2 agrees at 7 bases. CDR1 GTSNPN and CDR2 SVGIG come from the germline V gene (reference sequence). V was clipped by 4 bases and J by 3 bases; unmatched bases: 8. The CDR3 sequence is 15 residues long. CDR3: CAWNAVAGYTGELFF. As DNA, the CDR3 is TGTGCCTGGAACGCTGTAGCGGGCTACACCGGGGAGCTGTTTTTT.

This clone was found a few times. The CDR3, as DNA: TGTGCCAGCAGTTCCCCTTCAGCGGGAAGAAGGCGCGAGCAGTACTTC. Translation gives CASSSPSAGRRREQYF. The genes are TRBV28 and TRBJ2-7; 7 bases line up with TRBD2. J gave up 6 bases and V 4 bases, and 15 bases lay outside the gene matches. Germline V gives CDR1 MDHEN, CDR2 SYDVKM. The CDR3 is made up of 16 amino acids.

The chain carries TRBV28 and TRBJ1-1; weak D call: TRBD1 (5 bases). The CDR3 sequence is 13 residues long. CDR1 MDHEN and CDR2 SYDVKM come from the germline V gene. Trimming pared 6 bases from V and 1 base from J, leaving 9 bases between. The CDR3 here is CASRRQRNTEAFF. In nucleotides, the CDR3 is TGTGCCAGCAGACGACAGAGGAACACTGAAGCTTTCTTT.

This clone was recorded a few times. The rearrangement uses TRBV7-6 and TRBJ2-1, with 8 bases that match TRBD2. CDR1 and CDR2 from the germline V gene are SGHVS and FNYEAQ. The ends lost 2 bases at V and 7 bases at J; junction bases unmatched: 7. The CDR3 length is 15 residues. CDR3 bases: TGTGCCAGCAGCTTATACGAACTAGCGGCAAATGAGCAGTTCTTC. Translated, it gives CASSLYELAANEQFF.

The J gene is TRBJ1-1, the V gene TRBV30; TRBD1 agrees at 9 bases. The CDR3 spans 13 residues. Trimming cost V 5 bases and J 4 bases; bases outside gene matches: 5. Per the germline V gene, CDR1 is GTSNPN and CDR2 is SVGIG (reference sequence). CDR3 nucleotides: TGTGCCTGGGGGGGACAGGGCCGCACTGAAGCTTTCTTT. Translation gives CAWGGQGRTEAFF.

The chain uses TRBV7-3 and TRBJ2-1; D possibly corresponds to TRBD2 (6 bases). Germline V gene data show CDR1 as SGHTA and CDR2 as FQGTGA. The CDR3 length is 13 residues. The germline V and J ends were trimmed by 4 bases and 12 bases, with 16 bases remaining between them. CDR3 coding DNA: TGTGCCAGCAGCTCCCAAACTGGGAGGACGCAGTTCTTC. Its protein is CASSSQTGRTQFF.

The sample holds a few counts of this clone. The V and J genes are TRBV5-6 and TRBJ2-4, with D maybe TRBD1 (6 bases). V was shortened by 2 bases and J by 2 bases, with 14 bases between the two germline ends. Germline V CDR1 and CDR2: SGHDT, YYEEEE. The length of the CDR3 is 16 residues. CDR3 nucleotide sequence: TGTGCCAGCAGCTTACTTCAGGGGCTCTCCAAAAACATTCAGTACTTC. Translating gives CASSLLQGLSKNIQYF.

This clone has a handful of counts. The chain combines TRBV29-1 with TRBJ1-1, with 7 positions matching TRBD1. V gave up 3 bases and J gave up 5 bases; unmatched junction bases: 6. The CDR3 contains 13 residues. CDR1 and CDR2 (germline): SQVTM, ANQGSEA. In DNA, the CDR3 is TGCAGCGTTGAGGAACAGGGGAGAACTGAAGCTTTCTTT. It is translated as CSVEEQGRTEAFF.

J is TRBJ2-1 and V is TRBV2; tentatively, D is TRBD2 (6 bases). Looked up from germline, CDR1 is SNHLY and CDR2 is FYNNEI. This CDR3 has 13 residues. Trimming pared 7 bases from V and 3 bases from J, leaving 10 bases between. The CDR3 spells CASIAGSYNEQFF. CDR3 in DNA: TGTGCCAGCATTGCGGGGAGCTACAATGAGCAGTTCTTC.